The present T cell receptor (beta chain) was sequenced within a study of cytomegalovirus exposure and HLA in healthy donors. Whole-study findings and limits: Most TCR sequences were rare, but some public TCRs occurred in many donors. Exclusion applied to some V segments, including TRBV6-2 and TRBV6-3, as they were indistinguishable. One later analysis reportedly identified an Asian-associated ancestry cluster that showed fewer N-insertions than the approximately 710-donor mean.

It was with 60 Vbeta and 13 Jbeta primers that the PCR ran. Authors' processing steps: Some 80 million unique TCR beta chains, roughly 12 million shared, were counted in a later analysis. Clones were read by immunoSEQ multiplex PCR, and TCRdb kept only the in-frame ones, dropping some. V, J and clone size are those of that table, while D and trimming were read from the DNA. The sample carries about 140,000 clones, about 80% recorded once. Germline CDR1 and CDR2: SEHNR and FQNEAQ (reference sequence). This CDR3 spans 13 amino acids. V dropped 10 bases and J dropped 4 bases, with 16 bases sitting between them. As regards this clone: Its antigen is undetermined.

The source of this sequence is a young woman in good health and CMV-seropositive. What was sequenced was PBMCs. This rearrangement joins TRBV7-9 to TRBJ1-1; maybe TRBD1 (6 bases). The CDR3 coding sequence is TGTGCCATTAAGAGGGGGTTGGGCACTGAAGCTTTCTTT. It yields the protein CAIKRGLGTEAFF.